These 10 T cell receptor beta chains were all obtained from the same sample, sequenced in a study of T cell responses to AZD1222 COVID-19 vaccine. The data were produced by immunoSEQ multiplex PCR, yet TCRdb's version contains in-frame clones alone and is incomplete. The repertoire holds 140,000 to 150,000 clones, approximately 89% seen once, with roughly 15% in the top ten. The sequences come from peripheral blood, collected on day 0 of AZD1222 vaccination. These receptors were taken from an adult in good health.

J is TRBJ1-3 and V is TRBV2; the D is unclear. V was shortened by 6 bases and J by 1 base, with 10 bases between the two germline ends. This CDR3 is 14 amino acids long. Germline V gives CDR1 SNHLY, CDR2 FYNNEI. The CDR3 DNA is TGTGCCAGCAGCTGGCAGCCTTCTGGAAACACCATATATTTT. This codes for CASSWQPSGNTIYF. The whole variable domain, filled in from reference TRBV2 and TRBJ1-3, reads EPEVTQTPSHQVTQMGQEVILRCVPISNHLYFYWYRQILGQKVEFLVSFYNNEISEKSEIFDDQFSVERPDGSNFTLKIRSTKLEDSAMYFCASSWQPSGNTIYFGEGSWLTVV.

The chain combines TRBV15 with TRBJ1-4; the D gene is possibly TRBD1 (5 bases). This CDR3 region has 16 residues. Germline V gene lookup returns CDR1 LNHNV and CDR2 YYDKDF (reference sequence). Trimming removed 3 bases from V and 7 bases from J, with 18 bases in between. The CDR3 spells CATSRGVGGSGEKLFF. DNA for the CDR3: TGTGCCACCAGCAGGGGGGTTGGAGGTTCAGGTGAAAAACTGTTTTTT.

The rearrangement joins TRBV19 to TRBJ2-5; TRBD1 might be the D (5 bases). Germline V CDR1 and CDR2: LNHDA, SQIVND (reference sequence). Trimming took 7 bases from V and 0 from J, leaving 15 bases between them. The CDR3 has 15 residues. CDR3 loop: CASTPTEGHQETQYF. In nucleotides, the CDR3 is TGTGCCAGTACCCCGACAGAAGGGCACCAAGAGACCCAGTACTTC.

V and J are TRBV19 and TRBJ2-5; 7 positions agree with TRBD1. The CDR3 length is 14 residues. CDR1 and CDR2 from the germline V gene are LNHDA and SQIVND (reference sequence). The V and J ends lost 5 bases and 4 bases, in that order; junction bases with no gene match: 7. The CDR3 coding sequence is TGTGCCAGTAGTGCCGGGGACAGCTTAGAGACCCAGTACTTC. Translating gives CASSAGDSLETQYF.

The chain links TRBV27 to TRBJ1-2; a possible D gene is TRBD1 (5 bases). Between the trimmed V and J ends, which lost 4 bases and 3 bases, there was a span of 15 bases. The CDR3 covers 15 residues. Germline CDR1 MNHEY, CDR2 SMNVEV (reference sequence). As DNA, the CDR3 is TGTGCCAGCAGTTCTAGGGGAGGGAATTACTATGGCTACACCTTC. Residues: CASSSRGGNYYGYTF.

The chain links TRBV28 to TRBJ1-2; D remains ambiguous. The CDR3 is made up of 12 amino acids. In germline, CDR1 is MDHEN, CDR2 SYDVKM. Trimming pared 6 bases from V and 8 bases from J, leaving 13 bases between. The CDR3 coding sequence is TGTGCCAGCAGCAACGGAGTTGGGGGCTACACCTTC. Translating gives CASSNGVGGYTF.

CDR3 in DNA: TGTGCCAGCAGCCAGGGGAAGGGGCCCCTCCACTTT. Its translation: CASSQGKGPLHF. The rearrangement links TRBV7-3 to TRBJ1-6; D possibly corresponds to TRBD1 (6 bases). Germline V gene sequence: CDR1 SGHTA, CDR2 FQGTGA. V lost 5 bases and J 13 bases, leaving 12 bases between the germline ends. CDR3 size: 12 residues.

The rearrangement joins TRBV19 to TRBJ1-1; D is possibly TRBD1 (5 bases). The V gene's germline CDR1 is LNHDA and CDR2 SQIVND (reference sequence). The CDR3 spans 14 residues. V was cut by 9 bases and J by 1 base, with 15 bases left in between. As DNA, the CDR3 is TGTGCCAGCCTAGTCCGGGGGAAGAACACTGAAGCTTTCTTT. This encodes CASLVRGKNTEAFF.

This chain connects TRBV4-3 to TRBJ1-6; 8 bases line up with TRBD1. Germline CDR1 is LGHNA and CDR2 is YSLEER. V lost 4 bases, J lost 2 bases, and 7 bases stayed unmatched. The CDR3 runs to 17 residues. The CDR3 sequence: CASSLRQGSTYNSPLHF. Written as DNA, the CDR3 is TGCGCCAGCAGCCTCCGACAGGGGTCTACCTATAATTCACCCCTCCACTTT.

This chain joins TRBV5-1 and TRBJ1-1; tentatively, D is TRBD1 (6 bases). V dropped 2 bases and J dropped 0 bases, with 11 bases sitting between them. Germline lookup yields CDR1 SGHRS and CDR2 YFSETQ. The CDR3 contains 15 residues. The CDR3 loop is CASSFTGMVNTEAFF. The CDR3 nucleotides read TGCGCCAGCAGCTTTACAGGGATGGTGAACACTGAAGCTTTCTTT.